This TCR beta chain originates from a study of identical twins. Germline V CDR1 and CDR2: MNHEY, SVGAGI. CDR3 length equals 19 residues. The ends lost 4 bases at V and 5 bases at J; junction bases unmatched: 18. This clonotype was seen more than once but under ten times. TCRdb recomputed calls from the 5' RACE reads with MiXCR, one row per CDR3 protein. The data hold 1.5 million to 2 million distinct CDR3 sequences, with about 32% observed a single time. Specimen: cord blood. This chain joins TRBV6-5 and TRBJ2-1; 9 bases map to TRBD2. The TCR sequence derives from a newborn girl in good health. For the CDR3, the DNA is TGTGCCAGCAGTTTCCATGGCTGGTTAGCGGGAGACACGAACAATGAGCAGTTCTTC. Amino acid sequence: CASSFHGWLAGDTNNEQFF.